A selection of T cell receptor beta chains follows, all from one sample in a study of T-cell reconstitution after alpha-beta-depleted transplantation in children. Each CDR3 protein gets one entry after TCRdb re-called the PCR reads with MiXCR. The profile covers 530,000 or so distinct CDR3 sequences, with 25% to 30% appearing a single time and approximately 33% taken by the ten largest. The sequencing here drew on PBMCs, taken before TCRalphabeta/CD19-depleted stem cell transplant. All receptors derive from a boy under two years old with Wiskott-Aldrich syndrome, due to receive a stem cell transplant. Each CDR3 is given with its conserved first and last residue. A D gene is named only where the DNA matches it firmly. Clone size is stated in some rows and not others, as once, few, many or a class when expanded.

d_call j_call v_call clone_size cdr3_aa cdr3_nt
NA TRBJ2-7 TRBV20-1 NA CSARDRYSSSYEQYF TGCAGTGCTAGAGATCGTTATAGTAGTAGCTACGAGCAGTACTTC
TRBD1 TRBJ2-7 TRBV7-2 many CASSDKGAAYEQYF TGTGCCAGCAGCGACAAGGGGGCCGCCTACGAGCAGTACTTC
NA TRBJ2-7 TRBV5-1 NA CASSLVDRTSEQYF TGCGCCAGCAGCTTGGTCGACAGGACAAGCGAGCAGTACTTC
TRBD1 TRBJ2-2 TRBV7-9 NA CASSSRQGEAGELFF TGTGCCAGCAGCTCTCGACAGGGTGAGGCCGGGGAGCTGTTTTTT
TRBD2 TRBJ2-1 TRBV7-2 few CASANSGHNEQFF TGTGCCAGCGCGAATAGCGGGCACAATGAGCAGTTCTTC
TRBD2 TRBJ2-4 TRBV27 NA CASRLAGGRAKNIQYF TGTGCCAGCAGACTAGCGGGAGGACGGGCCAAAAACATTCAGTACTTC
NA TRBJ2-1 TRBV20-1 NA CSASKTTGRHEQFF TGCAGTGCTAGTAAGACGACCGGGCGGCATGAGCAGTTCTTC
TRBD2 TRBJ2-1 TRBV5-1 few CASSFLSGSAGSYNEQFF TGCGCCAGCAGCTTTCTTAGCGGGAGTGCGGGCTCCTACAATGAGCAGTTCTTC
TRBD2 TRBJ2-3 TRBV5-1 few CASTELAGDPTDTQYF TGCGCCAGCACCGAGCTAGCGGGGGACCCCACAGATACGCAGTATTTT
TRBD2 TRBJ2-4 TRBV5-6 once CASSIGRALNIQYF TGTGCCAGCAGCATCGGGAGGGCCTTAAACATTCAGTACTTC
TRBD1 TRBJ2-1 TRBV5-6 NA CASRRSGGANNEQFF TGTGCCAGCAGACGCTCAGGGGGCGCAAACAATGAGCAGTTCTTC
TRBD2 TRBJ2-7 TRBV4-1 few CASSQDPASGAYEQYF TGCGCCAGCAGCCAAGATCCGGCTAGCGGAGCCTACGAGCAGTACTTC
NA TRBJ2-1 TRBV5-1 many CASRGIWGEQFF TGCGCCAGCAGGGGTATTTGGGGTGAGCAGTTCTTC
NA TRBJ2-6 TRBV13 few CASSLGLQVWSGANVLTF TGTGCCAGCAGCTTAGGGCTACAGGTCTGGTCCGGGGCCAACGTCCTGACTTTC
NA TRBJ2-2 TRBV29-1 NA CSVDSAGMGGELFF TGCAGCGTCGACTCGGCAGGGATGGGCGGGGAGCTGTTTTTT
NA TRBJ2-2 TRBV28 few CASSLTGKGGELFF TGTGCCAGCAGTTTAACCGGGAAGGGCGGGGAGCTGTTTTTT
NA TRBJ2-1 TRBV4-1 NA CASSQELRWQFF TGCGCCAGCAGCCAAGAACTTAGGTGGCAGTTCTTC
TRBD1 TRBJ2-5 TRBV29-1 few CSVEGQSQETQYF TGCAGCGTTGAGGGACAGTCCCAAGAGACCCAGTACTTC
NA TRBJ2-3 TRBV5-1 NA CASSLRSFTDTQYF TGCGCCAGCAGCTTGAGGTCTTTCACAGATACGCAGTATTTT
TRBD2 TRBJ2-7 TRBV5-1 few CASSLETSGAYEQYF TGCGCCAGCAGCTTGGAGACTAGCGGAGCCTACGAGCAGTACTTC
NA TRBJ2-5 TRBV4-1 NA CASSQEPAYQETQYF TGCGCCAGCAGCCAAGAACCGGCTTACCAAGAGACCCAGTACTTC
NA TRBJ2-1 TRBV7-2 NA CASSLTAVASEQFF TGTGCCAGCAGCTTAACGGCTGTAGCCTCTGAGCAGTTCTTC
TRBD1 TRBJ2-2 TRBV6-1 NA CASKVQGGDTGELFF TGTGCCAGCAAGGTACAGGGGGGCGACACCGGGGAGCTGTTTTTT
NA TRBJ2-1 TRBV11-2 NA CASSLDLSEQFF TGTGCCAGCAGCTTAGATTTGTCTGAGCAGTTCTTC
TRBD1 TRBJ1-1 TRBV20-1 once CSARDQRTGDTEAFF TGCAGTGCTAGAGATCAACGGACAGGGGACACTGAAGCTTTCTTT
TRBD2 TRBJ2-7 TRBV5-5 few CASSVGLDPAYEQYF TGTGCCAGCAGCGTAGGACTAGACCCGGCCTACGAGCAGTACTTC
NA TRBJ1-2 TRBV3-1 few CASSPRLRQGLNYGYTF TGTGCCAGCAGCCCCCGGCTAAGGCAGGGGCTTAACTATGGCTACACCTTC
TRBD2 TRBJ2-3 TRBV27 NA CASSRYSGRAIPDTQYF TGTGCCAGCAGTCGCTATAGCGGGAGGGCCATCCCAGATACGCAGTATTTT
NA TRBJ2-7 TRBV20-1 few CSARGNRIYEQYF TGCAGTGCTAGAGGAAACAGGATCTACGAGCAGTACTTC
NA TRBJ1-1 TRBV5-5 NA CASSGGVWAMNTEAFF TGTGCCAGCAGCGGCGGCGTTTGGGCTATGAACACTGAAGCTTTCTTT
NA TRBJ1-2 TRBV5-1 NA CASSLNPYGGYTF TGCGCCAGCAGCTTGAATCCATACGGCGGCTACACCTTC
NA TRBJ2-1 TRBV25-1 NA CASNEDSYNEQFF TGTGCCAGCAACGAGGATTCCTACAATGAGCAGTTCTTC
NA TRBJ2-1 TRBV5-1 NA CASSPRGGLSSYNEQFF TGCGCCAGCAGCCCAAGGGGGGGATTAAGCTCCTACAATGAGCAGTTCTTC
NA TRBJ1-1 TRBV7-9 few CASSLAVGLNTEAFF TGTGCCAGCAGCTTAGCGGTAGGCCTGAACACTGAAGCTTTCTTT
TRBD1 TRBJ2-1 TRBV7-8 NA CASSRDRGLEQFF TGTGCCAGCAGCAGAGACAGGGGGCTTGAGCAGTTCTTC
NA TRBJ2-7 TRBV6-6 NA CASSYVINYEQYF TGTGCCAGCAGTTACGTGATAAACTACGAGCAGTACTTC
NA TRBJ2-1 TRBV6-1 NA CASSPRLAYNEQFF TGTGCCAGCAGTCCTAGACTAGCCTACAATGAGCAGTTCTTC
NA TRBJ2-3 TRBV7-2 NA CASSSTRLDTQYF TGTGCCAGCAGCTCGACTAGATTAGATACGCAGTATTTT
NA TRBJ2-5 TRBV7-8 NA CASSQIGGPETQYF TGTGCCAGCAGCCAAATCGGAGGGCCGGAGACCCAGTACTTC
TRBD2 TRBJ2-1 TRBV5-1 few CASSIRRAGSTYNEQFF TGCGCCAGCAGCATCCGAAGAGCGGGGAGCACCTACAATGAGCAGTTCTTC
TRBD1 TRBJ1-2 TRBV5-1 NA CASSLMGQANYGYTF TGCGCCAGCAGCTTGATGGGACAGGCGAACTATGGCTACACCTTC
NA TRBJ2-1 TRBV12-3/TRBV12-4 NA CASGRNKEQFF TGTGCCAGCGGGAGAAACAAAGAGCAGTTCTTC
NA TRBJ2-1 TRBV20-1 few CSARSVGVLAGEYNEQFF TGCAGTGCTAGAAGTGTAGGGGTACTAGCTGGAGAATACAATGAGCAGTTCTTC
TRBD2 TRBJ2-7 TRBV20-1 few CSARDQTSPRYEQYF TGCAGTGCTAGAGATCAGACTAGCCCGAGGTACGAGCAGTACTTC
NA TRBJ2-5 TRBV9 few CASSGREGVETQYF TGTGCCAGCAGCGGGCGCGAGGGGGTGGAGACCCAGTACTTC
TRBD1 TRBJ2-3 TRBV7-2 NA CASSLPWDRVSTDTQYF TGTGCCAGCAGCTTACCCTGGGACAGGGTGAGCACAGATACGCAGTATTTT
NA TRBJ2-3 TRBV10-3 NA CAISVVGDTQYF TGTGCCATCAGTGTAGTGGGCGATACGCAGTATTTT
TRBD1 TRBJ2-3 TRBV27 few CASSYRGRSDTQYF TGTGCCAGCAGTTACAGGGGGCGATCAGATACGCAGTATTTT